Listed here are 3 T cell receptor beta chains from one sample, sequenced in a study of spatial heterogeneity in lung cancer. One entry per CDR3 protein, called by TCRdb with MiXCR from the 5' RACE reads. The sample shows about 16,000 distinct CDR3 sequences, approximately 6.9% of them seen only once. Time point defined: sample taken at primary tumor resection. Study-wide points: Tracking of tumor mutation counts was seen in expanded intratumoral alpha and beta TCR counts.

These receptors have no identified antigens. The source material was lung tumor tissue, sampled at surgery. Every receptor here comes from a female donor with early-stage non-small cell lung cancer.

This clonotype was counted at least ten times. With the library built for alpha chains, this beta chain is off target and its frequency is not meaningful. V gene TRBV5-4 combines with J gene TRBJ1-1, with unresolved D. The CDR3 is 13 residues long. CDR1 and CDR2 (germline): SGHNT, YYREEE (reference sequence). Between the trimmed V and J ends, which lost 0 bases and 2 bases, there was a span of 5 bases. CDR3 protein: CASSLGSNTEAFF. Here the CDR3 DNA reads TGTGCCAGCAGCTTGGGCAGCAACACTGAAGCTTTCTTT.

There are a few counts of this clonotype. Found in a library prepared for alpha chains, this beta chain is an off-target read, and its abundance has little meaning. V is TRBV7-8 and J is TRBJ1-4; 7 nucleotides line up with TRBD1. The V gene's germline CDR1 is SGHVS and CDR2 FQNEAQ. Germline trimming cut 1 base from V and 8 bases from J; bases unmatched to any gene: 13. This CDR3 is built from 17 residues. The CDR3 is CASSLVGSGQPGEKLFF. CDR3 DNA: TGTGCCAGCAGCTTAGTGGGTTCGGGACAGCCAGGGGAAAAACTGTTTTTT.

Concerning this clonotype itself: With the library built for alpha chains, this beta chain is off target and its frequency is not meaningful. The CDR3 DNA follows: TGCAGCGTCTCAGCGGGGGACACAGCTTTCTTT. This translates into CSVSAGDTAFF. This sequence joins TRBV29-1 and TRBJ1-1; D is possibly TRBD1 (6 bases). Germline lookup yields CDR1 SQVTM and CDR2 ANQGSEA. V was trimmed by 6 bases and J by 10 bases, leaving 15 bases between them. The CDR3 totals 11 residues.